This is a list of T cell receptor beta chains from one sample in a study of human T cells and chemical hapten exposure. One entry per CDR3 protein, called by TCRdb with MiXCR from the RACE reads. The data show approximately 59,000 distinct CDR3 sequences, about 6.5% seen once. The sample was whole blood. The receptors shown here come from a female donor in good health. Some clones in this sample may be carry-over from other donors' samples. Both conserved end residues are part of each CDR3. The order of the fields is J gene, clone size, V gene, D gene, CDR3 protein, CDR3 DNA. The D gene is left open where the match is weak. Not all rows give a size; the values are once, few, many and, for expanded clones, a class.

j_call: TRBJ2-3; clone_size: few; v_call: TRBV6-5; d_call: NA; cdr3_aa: CASSFRTGVASTDTQYF; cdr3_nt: TGTGCCAGCAGTTTCAGGACTGGGGTCGCTAGCACAGATACGCAGTATTTT
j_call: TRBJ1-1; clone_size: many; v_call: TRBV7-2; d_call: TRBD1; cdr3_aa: CASSLGTGVRGTEAFF; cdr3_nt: TGTGCCAGCAGCTTGGGGACAGGGGTTCGAGGCACTGAAGCTTTCTTT
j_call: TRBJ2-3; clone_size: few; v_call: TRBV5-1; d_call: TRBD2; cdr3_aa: CASSASGLAGSTDTQYF; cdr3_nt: TGCGCCAGCAGCGCGTCCGGGCTAGCGGGGAGCACAGATACGCAGTATTTT
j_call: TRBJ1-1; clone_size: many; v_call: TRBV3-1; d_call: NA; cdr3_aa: CASSQAEGLTEAFF; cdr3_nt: TGTGCCAGCAGCCAAGCGGAGGGTTTAACTGAAGCTTTCTTT
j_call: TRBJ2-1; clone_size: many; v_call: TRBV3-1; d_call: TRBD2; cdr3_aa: CASSQRSGRSYNEQFF; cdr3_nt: TGTGCCAGCAGCCAACGTAGCGGGAGGTCCTACAATGAGCAGTTCTTC
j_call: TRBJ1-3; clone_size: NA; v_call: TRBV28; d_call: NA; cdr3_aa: CASTLQGHTIYF; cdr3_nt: TGTGCCAGCACTCTGCAGGGACACACCATATATTTT
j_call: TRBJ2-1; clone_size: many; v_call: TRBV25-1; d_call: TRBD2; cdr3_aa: CASGRPGLAGYNEQFF; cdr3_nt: TGTGCCAGCGGAAGACCGGGACTAGCGGGGTACAATGAGCAGTTCTTC
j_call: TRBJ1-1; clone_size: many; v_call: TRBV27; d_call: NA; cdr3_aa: CASSFEGLNTEAFF; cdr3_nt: TGTGCCAGCAGTTTCGAAGGGCTGAACACTGAAGCTTTCTTT
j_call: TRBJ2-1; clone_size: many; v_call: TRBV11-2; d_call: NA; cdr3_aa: CASSLGYEQFF; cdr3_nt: TGTGCCAGCAGCTTGGGGTATGAGCAGTTCTTC
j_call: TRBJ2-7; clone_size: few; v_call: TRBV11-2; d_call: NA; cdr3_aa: CASSPQGFEQYF; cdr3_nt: TGTGCCAGCAGCCCTCAGGGATTCGAGCAGTACTTC
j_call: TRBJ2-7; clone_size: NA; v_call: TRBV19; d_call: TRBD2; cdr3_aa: CASSPPRRGSYEQCF; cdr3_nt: TGTGCCAGTAGTCCCCCGAGGCGGGGGTCCTACGAGCAGTGCTTC
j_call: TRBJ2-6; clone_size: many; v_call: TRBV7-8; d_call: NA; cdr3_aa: CASSLVRLSSGANVLTF; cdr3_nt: TGTGCCAGCAGCTTAGTCAGACTCAGCTCTGGGGCCAACGTCCTGACTTTC
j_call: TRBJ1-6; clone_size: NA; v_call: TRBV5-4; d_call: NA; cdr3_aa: CASSLAGFGSYNSPLHF; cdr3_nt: TGTGCCAGCAGCTTGGCAGGGTTTGGCTCCTATAATTCACCCCTCCACTTT
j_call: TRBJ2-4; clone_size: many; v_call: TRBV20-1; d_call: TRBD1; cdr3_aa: CSALPGQSNYIQYF; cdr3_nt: TGCAGTGCTCTCCCGGGACAGTCGAACTACATTCAGTACTTC
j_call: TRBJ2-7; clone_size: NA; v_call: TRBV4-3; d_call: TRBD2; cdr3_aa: CASSQELGGIEQYF; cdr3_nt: TGCGCCAGCAGCCAAGAGCTGGGAGGGATCGAGCAGTACTTC
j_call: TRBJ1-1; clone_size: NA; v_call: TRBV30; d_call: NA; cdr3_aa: CAWSPSGRWAEAFF; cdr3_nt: TGTGCCTGGAGTCCTTCAGGGCGCTGGGCTGAAGCTTTCTTT
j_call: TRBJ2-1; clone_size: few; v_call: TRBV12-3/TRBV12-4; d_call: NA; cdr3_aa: CASSWGDNEQFF; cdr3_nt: TGTGCCAGCAGTTGGGGGGACAATGAGCAGTTCTTC
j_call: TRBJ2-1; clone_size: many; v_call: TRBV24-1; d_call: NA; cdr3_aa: CATSDLHYNEQFF; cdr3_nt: TGTGCCACCAGTGATTTACACTACAATGAGCAGTTCTTC
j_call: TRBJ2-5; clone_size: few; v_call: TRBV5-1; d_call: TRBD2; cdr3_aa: CASSVLGRGETQYF; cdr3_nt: TGCGCCAGCAGCGTCCTAGGGAGGGGAGAGACCCAGTACTTC
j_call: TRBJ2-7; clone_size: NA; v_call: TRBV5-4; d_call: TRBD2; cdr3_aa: CASSGGGLAGGYEQYF; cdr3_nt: TGTGCCAGCAGCGGGGGCGGACTAGCGGGAGGATACGAGCAGTACTTC
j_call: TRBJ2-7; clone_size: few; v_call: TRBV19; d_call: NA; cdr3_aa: CASSLSALNEQYF; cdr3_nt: TGTGCCAGTAGCCTTTCTGCGCTTAACGAGCAGTACTTC
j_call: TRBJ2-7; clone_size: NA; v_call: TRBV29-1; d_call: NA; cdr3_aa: CSVLEHPQEEDEQYF; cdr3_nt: TGCAGCGTCCTAGAGCATCCCCAAGAAGAGGACGAGCAGTACTTC
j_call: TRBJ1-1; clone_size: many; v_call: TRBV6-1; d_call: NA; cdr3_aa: CASSNQAYRDTEAFF; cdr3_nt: TGTGCCAGCAGTAACCAGGCCTACCGCGACACTGAAGCTTTCTTT
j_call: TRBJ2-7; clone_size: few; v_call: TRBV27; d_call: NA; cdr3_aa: CASSLFGGLAYEQYF; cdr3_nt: TGTGCCAGCAGTTTATTTGGGGGGCTGGCCTACGAGCAGTACTTC
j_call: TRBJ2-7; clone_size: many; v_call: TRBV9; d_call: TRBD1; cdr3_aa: CASSVGQGAYYEQYF; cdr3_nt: TGTGCCAGCAGCGTCGGACAGGGGGCCTACTACGAGCAGTACTTC
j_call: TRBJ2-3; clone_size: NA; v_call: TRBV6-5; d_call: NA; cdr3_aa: CASSYGLVGDTQYF; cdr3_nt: TGTGCCAGCAGTTACGGTCTAGTTGGGGATACGCAGTATTTT
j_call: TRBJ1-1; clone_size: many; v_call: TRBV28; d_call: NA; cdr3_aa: CASSLKKGEAFF; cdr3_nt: TGTGCCAGCAGTCTCAAAAAGGGGGAAGCTTTCTTT
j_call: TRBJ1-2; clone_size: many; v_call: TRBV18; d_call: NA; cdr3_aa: CASSPLDNNYGYTF; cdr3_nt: TGTGCCAGCTCACCGCTGGACAACAACTATGGCTACACCTTC
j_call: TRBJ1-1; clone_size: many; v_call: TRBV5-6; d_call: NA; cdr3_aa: CASSKRGVEAFF; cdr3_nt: TGTGCCAGCAGTAAACGTGGGGTTGAAGCTTTCTTT